This T cell receptor beta chain was recovered during a study of cytotoxic CD8 clonotypes in ibrutinib-treated CLL. CDR3 size: 15 residues. Germline V gene lookup returns CDR1 MGHDK and CDR2 SYGVNS. V dropped 4 bases and J dropped 2 bases, with 13 bases sitting between them. As to this clone: What it recognizes is unknown.

Broader study findings: Having risen at ibrutinib response, clonality had fallen back toward baseline by progression.

TCRdb keeps only in-frame clones here, not all; method: immunoSEQ multiplex PCR. The sample records 20,000 to 25,000 clones, 70% to 85% being singletons. This receptor was taken from a human donor with chronic lymphocytic leukemia. The sequencing here drew on PBMCs, taken before ibrutinib treatment. The chain has TRBV25-1 and TRBJ2-3; a possible D gene is TRBD2 (6 bases). Here the CDR3 DNA reads TGTGCCAGCAGTGTTGGCGGGACCTACACAGATACGCAGTATTTT. Translating it yields CASSVGGTYTDTQYF. The whole variable domain, remainder taken from reference TRBV25-1 and TRBJ2-3, is EADIYQTPRYLVIGTGKKITLECSQTMGHDKMYWYQQDPGMELHLIHYSYGVNSTEKGDLSSESTVSRIRTEHFPLTLESARPSHTSQYLCASSVGGTYTDTQYFGPGTRLTVL.